Presented here are 9 T cell receptor beta chains from one specimen sequenced in a study of blood T cells in healthy people across ages. Then a second PCR, running roughly 7 to 11 cycles, was carried out with a sample-barcoded 5' primer and a J-beta primer mix. TCRdb passed the 5' RACE reads through MiXCR, listing each CDR3 protein once. This table holds fewer than 700,000 distinct CDR3 sequences, around half found once. The sequencing input was blood. These receptors were obtained from a man at least 80 years old in good health.

This clonotype was seen at least ten times. This may come from a read error, since a much larger clone is one base off. This chain uses TRBV6-5 with TRBJ2-1, with 7 bases matching TRBD1. The J call is in doubt because the DNA end fits TRBJ2-7 better. This CDR3 is 16 amino acids long. The germline V gene encodes CDR1 MNHEY and CDR2 SVGAGI. In DNA, the CDR3 is TGTGCCAGCAGTCCCCGGGACAGCCTGTCCTACAATGAGCAGTACTTC. Protein product: CASSPRDSLSYNEQYF.

This clonotype came up a few times. This chain joins TRBV5-1 and TRBJ2-1, with 14 bases lining up with TRBD2. J gave up 8 bases and V 4 bases, and 5 bases lay outside the gene matches. Germline V gene sequence: CDR1 SGHRS, CDR2 YFSETQ. The CDR3 is made up of 15 amino acids. This CDR3 reads CASSQGLAGVYEQFF. CDR3 DNA: TGCGCCAGCAGCCAGGGACTAGCGGGAGTGTATGAGCAGTTCTTC.

The CDR3 DNA reads TGTGCCAGCAGTTTAAGAGGGGAATGGAACACTGAAGCTTTCTTT. Its translation is CASSLRGEWNTEAFF. V and J are TRBV28 and TRBJ1-1; D may be TRBD1 (5 bases). The CDR3 is 15 residues long. Trimming took 2 bases from V and 1 from J, leaving 11 bases between them. The germline CDR1 and CDR2 sequences are MDHEN and SYDVKM.

The chain links TRBV15 to TRBJ1-4; possible D gene TRBD1, 5 bases. The CDR3 extends over 18 amino acids. The germline V gene encodes CDR1 LNHNV and CDR2 YYDKDF (reference sequence). Trimming left V 2 bases short and J 5 bases short, with 21 bases between. This CDR3 reads CATSRRPGSGTKNEKLFF. CDR3 nucleotide sequence: TGTGCCACCAGCAGACGCCCAGGCTCGGGGACGAAAAATGAAAAACTGTTTTTT.

This clonotype was counted a single time. V is TRBV9 and J is TRBJ2-1; tentatively, D is TRBD1 (5 bases). Trimming stripped 3 bases from V and 14 bases from J, with 15 bases between. This CDR3 contains 12 residues. Germline CDR1 SGDLS, CDR2 YYNGEE. As DNA, the CDR3 is TGTGCCAGCAGCGACCCTTGGGGCGCAAAGTTCTTC. It specifies CASSDPWGAKFF.

This clonotype was detected a few times. V and J are TRBV4-3 and TRBJ1-5; no definite D call. In germline, CDR1 is LGHNA, CDR2 YSLEER. Trimming took 1 base from V and 5 from J, leaving 9 bases between them. The CDR3 runs to 14 residues. The CDR3 sequence is CASSQVLGHQPQHF. The DNA of the CDR3 is TGCGCCAGCAGCCAAGTCCTTGGGCATCAGCCCCAGCATTTT.

The genes are TRBV10-3 and TRBJ2-6; 7 bases are a match to TRBD1. CDR1 is ENHRY and CDR2 is SYGVKD in the germline V gene. The CDR3 loop spans 17 amino acids. V was pared by 6 bases and J by 0 bases, with 8 bases of the junction left unmatched. The CDR3 DNA reads as TGTGCCATCAGCCCATCAGGGGGAAACTCTGGGGCCAACGTCCTGACTTTC. Amino acids: CAISPSGGNSGANVLTF.

The V call is TRBV10-3, the J call TRBJ2-3; D is uncertain. Germline loops: CDR1 ENHRY, CDR2 SYGVKD. The CDR3 spans 10 residues. The ends were cut back, 10 bases at V and 6 bases at J, with 8 bases in the middle. CDR3 in amino acids: CATFWDTQYF. Written as DNA, the CDR3 is TGTGCCACTTTCTGGGATACGCAGTATTTT.

The genes are TRBV30 and TRBJ2-1; 7 nucleotides align to TRBD2. Germline trimming cut 4 bases from V and 0 bases from J; bases unmatched to any gene: 9. The CDR3 covers 16 residues. Germline V lookup: CDR1 GTSNPN, CDR2 SVGIG (reference sequence). CDR3 protein: CAWNFYRGVSYNEQFF. DNA of the CDR3: TGTGCCTGGAACTTCTACCGGGGGGTCTCCTACAATGAGCAGTTCTTC.